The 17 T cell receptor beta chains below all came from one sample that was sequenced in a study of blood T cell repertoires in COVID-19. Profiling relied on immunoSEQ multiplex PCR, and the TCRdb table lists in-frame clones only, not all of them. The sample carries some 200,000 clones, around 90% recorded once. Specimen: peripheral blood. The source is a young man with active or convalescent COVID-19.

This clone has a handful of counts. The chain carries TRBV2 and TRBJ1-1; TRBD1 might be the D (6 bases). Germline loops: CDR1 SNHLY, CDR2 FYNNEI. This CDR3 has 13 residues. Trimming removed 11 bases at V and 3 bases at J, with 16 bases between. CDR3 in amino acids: CAGKGGKDTEAFF. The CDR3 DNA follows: TGTGCCGGAAAAGGGGGTAAGGACACTGAAGCTTTCTTT.

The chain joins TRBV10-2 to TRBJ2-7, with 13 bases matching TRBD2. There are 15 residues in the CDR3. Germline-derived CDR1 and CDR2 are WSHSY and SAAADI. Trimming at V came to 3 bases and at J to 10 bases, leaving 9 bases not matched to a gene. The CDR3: CASSDPGLAGWGQYF. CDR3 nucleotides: TGCGCCAGCAGTGACCCGGGACTAGCGGGATGGGGACAGTACTTC.

CDR3 loop: CASSPSGEQYF. CDR3 nucleotide sequence: TGTGCCAGCAGCCCCTCGGGGGAGCAGTACTTC. The J gene is TRBJ2-7, the V gene TRBV12-3 or TRBV12-4; possible D gene TRBD2, 5 bases. Trimming took off 6 bases at V and 7 bases at J, with 10 bases between the two ends. The CDR3 runs to 11 residues.

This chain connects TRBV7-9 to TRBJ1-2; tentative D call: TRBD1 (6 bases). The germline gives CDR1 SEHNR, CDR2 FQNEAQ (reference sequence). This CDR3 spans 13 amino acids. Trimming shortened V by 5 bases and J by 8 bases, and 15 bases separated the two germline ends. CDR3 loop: CASSKDSFMGYTF. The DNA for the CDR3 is TGTGCCAGCAGCAAGGACAGTTTTATGGGCTACACCTTC.

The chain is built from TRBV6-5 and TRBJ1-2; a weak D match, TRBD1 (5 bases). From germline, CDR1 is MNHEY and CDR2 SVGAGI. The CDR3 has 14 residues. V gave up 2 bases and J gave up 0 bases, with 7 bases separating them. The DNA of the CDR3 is TGTGCCAGCAGTTACGCGACAGCTAACTATGGCTACACCTTC. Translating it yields CASSYATANYGYTF.

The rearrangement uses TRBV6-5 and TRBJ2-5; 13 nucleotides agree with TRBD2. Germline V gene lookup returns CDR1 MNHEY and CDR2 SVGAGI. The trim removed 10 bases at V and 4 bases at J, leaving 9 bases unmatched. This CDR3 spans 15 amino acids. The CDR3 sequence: CATRLGLAGLETQYF. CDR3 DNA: TGTGCCACCCGGCTGGGACTAGCGGGATTAGAGACCCAGTACTTC.

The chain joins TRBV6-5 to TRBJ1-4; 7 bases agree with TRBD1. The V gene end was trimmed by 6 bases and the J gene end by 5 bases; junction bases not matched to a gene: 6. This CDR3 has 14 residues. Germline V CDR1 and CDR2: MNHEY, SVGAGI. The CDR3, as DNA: TGTGCCAGCAGGCAGGGGGTGCTCAATGAAAAACTGTTTTTT. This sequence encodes CASRQGVLNEKLFF.

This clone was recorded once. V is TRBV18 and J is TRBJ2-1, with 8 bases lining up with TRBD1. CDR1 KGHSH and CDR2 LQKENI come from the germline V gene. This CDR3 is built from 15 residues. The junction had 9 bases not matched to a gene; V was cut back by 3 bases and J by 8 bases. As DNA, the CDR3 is TGTGCCAGCTCACCTGGCCAGGGGGCTTGGGATGAGCAGTTCTTC. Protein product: CASSPGQGAWDEQFF.

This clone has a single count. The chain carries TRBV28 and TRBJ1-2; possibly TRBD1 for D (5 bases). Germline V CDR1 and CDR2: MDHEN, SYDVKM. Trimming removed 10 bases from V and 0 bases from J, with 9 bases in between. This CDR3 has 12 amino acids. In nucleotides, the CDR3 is TGTGCCACCGGGGGACCTAACTATGGCTACACCTTC. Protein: CATGGPNYGYTF.

The CDR3 sequence is CASSPRPYSGRWPDTQYF. The CDR3 coding sequence is TGTGCCAGCTCACCCAGACCCTATAGCGGGAGGTGGCCAGATACGCAGTATTTT. The chain joins TRBV18 to TRBJ2-3; TRBD2 agrees at 10 bases. The germline CDR1 and CDR2 sequences are KGHSH and LQKENI. The CDR3 is 18 residues long. Trimming cost V 3 bases and J 4 bases; bases outside gene matches: 13.

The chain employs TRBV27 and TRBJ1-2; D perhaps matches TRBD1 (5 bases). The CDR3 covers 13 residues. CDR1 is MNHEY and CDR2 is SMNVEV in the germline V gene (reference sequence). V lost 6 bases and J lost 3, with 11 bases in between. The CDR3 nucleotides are TGTGCCAGCAGCCAAGGGACTTACTATGGCTACACCTTC. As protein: CASSQGTYYGYTF.

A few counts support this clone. In nucleotides, the CDR3 is TGCAGTGCTAGTACTGGGGACAGGGATTACTCTGGGGCCAACGTCCTGACTTTC. Its translation is CSASTGDRDYSGANVLTF. The chain employs TRBV20-1 and TRBJ2-6; 9 bases are a match to TRBD1. Germline V gene sequence: CDR1 DFQATT, CDR2 SNEGSKA (reference sequence). Losses at the gene ends were 3 bases for V and 0 bases for J; bases not matched to a gene: 9. The CDR3 covers 18 residues.

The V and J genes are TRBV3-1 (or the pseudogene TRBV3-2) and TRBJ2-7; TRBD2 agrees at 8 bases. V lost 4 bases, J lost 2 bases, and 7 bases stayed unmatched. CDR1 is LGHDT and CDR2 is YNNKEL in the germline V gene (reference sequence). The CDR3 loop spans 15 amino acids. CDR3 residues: CASSPRLATTYEQYF. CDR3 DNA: TGTGCCAGCAGCCCACGACTAGCGACCACCTACGAGCAGTACTTC.

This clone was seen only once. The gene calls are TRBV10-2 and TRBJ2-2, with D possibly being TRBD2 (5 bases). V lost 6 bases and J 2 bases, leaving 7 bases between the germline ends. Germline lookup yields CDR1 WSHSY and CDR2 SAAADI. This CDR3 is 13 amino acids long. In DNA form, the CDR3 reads TGCGCCAGCAGGGACTTAAACACCGGGGAGCTGTTTTTT. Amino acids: CASRDLNTGELFF.

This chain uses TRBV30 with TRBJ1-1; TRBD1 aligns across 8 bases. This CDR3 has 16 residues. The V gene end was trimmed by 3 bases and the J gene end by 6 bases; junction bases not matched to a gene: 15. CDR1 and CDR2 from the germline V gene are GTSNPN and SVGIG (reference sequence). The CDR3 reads CAWRFRDRGSGAEAFF. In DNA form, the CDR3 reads TGTGCCTGGAGGTTCCGAGACAGGGGTTCGGGGGCTGAAGCTTTCTTT.

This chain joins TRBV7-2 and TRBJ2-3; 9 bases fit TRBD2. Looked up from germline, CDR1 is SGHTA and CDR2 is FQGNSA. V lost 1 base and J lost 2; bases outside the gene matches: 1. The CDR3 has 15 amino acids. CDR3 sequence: CASSLGGGATDTQYF. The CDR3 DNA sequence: TGTGCCAGCAGCTTAGGCGGGGGGGCCACAGATACGCAGTATTTT.

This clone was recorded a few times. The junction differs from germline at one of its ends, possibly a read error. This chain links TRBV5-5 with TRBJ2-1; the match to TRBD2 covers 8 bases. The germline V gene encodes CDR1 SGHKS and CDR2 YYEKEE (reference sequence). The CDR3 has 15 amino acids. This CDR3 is CASSFLAGSNNEQFF. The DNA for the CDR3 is TGTGCCAGCAGCTTTCTAGCGGGCTCCAACAATGAGCAGTTCTTC. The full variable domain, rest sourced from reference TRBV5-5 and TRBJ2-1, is DAGVTQSPTHLIKTRGQQVTLRCSPISGHKSVSWYQQVLGQGPQFIFQYYEKEERGRGNFPDRFSARQFPNYSSELNVNALLLGDSALYLCASSFLAGSNNEQFFGPGTRLTVL.